This entry lists 29 T cell receptor beta chains sequenced from one sample in a study of PD-L1 blockade in urothelial cancer. Sequenced by immunoSEQ multiplex PCR; TCRdb stores in-frame clones only, minus some. The sample records about 88,000 clones, 90% being singletons. The input for sequencing was PBMCs, taken around atezolizumab (anti-PD-L1) treatment. These receptors were obtained from a man aged 55 to 70 with urothelial cancer.

This clone was recorded a few times. V is TRBV19 and J is TRBJ2-7; a weak D match, TRBD2 (6 bases). CDR1 and CDR2 (germline): LNHDA, SQIVND (reference sequence). This CDR3 region has 15 residues. The V and J ends lost 5 bases and 2 bases respectively, with 16 bases between them. CDR3 sequence (DNA): TGTGCCAGTAGTTTGGGCGGGACGGATACCTACGAGCAGTACTTC. Translating gives CASSLGGTDTYEQYF.

The genes are TRBV30 and TRBJ1-4; D not certain. This CDR3 region has 13 residues. The V end was cut by 3 bases, the J end by 6 bases, with 11 bases between. The germline CDR1 and CDR2 sequences are GTSNPN and SVGIG (reference sequence). CDR3 protein: CAWSRGPDEKLFF. CDR3 in DNA: TGTGCCTGGAGCCGGGGTCCTGATGAAAAACTGTTTTTT. The full variable domain, its missing parts supplied by reference TRBV30 and TRBJ1-4, is SQTIHQWPATLVQPVGSPLSLECTVEGTSNPNLYWYRQAAGRGLQLLFYSVGIGQISSEVPQNLSASRPQDRQFILSSKKLLLSDSGFYLCAWSRGPDEKLFFGSGTQLSVL.

The V and J genes are TRBV5-1 and TRBJ2-5, with 13 bases aligning to TRBD2. J was trimmed by 5 bases and V by 4 bases; bases with no gene match: 5. Looked up from germline, CDR1 is SGHRS and CDR2 is YFSETQ. The CDR3 length is 15 residues. The CDR3 sequence is CASSPGLAGTETQYF. DNA of the CDR3: TGCGCCAGCAGCCCGGGACTAGCGGGGACGGAGACCCAGTACTTC.

The rearrangement links TRBV7-3 to TRBJ2-1, with a possible D match to TRBD2 (6 bases). The V end lost 5 bases, the J end lost 8 bases, and 16 bases lay between the germline ends. The CDR3 totals 14 residues. Germline CDR1 SGHTA, CDR2 FQGTGA. CDR3 DNA: TGTGCCAGCAGCCCAAACTCGGGAGAACATGAGCAGTTCTTC. It encodes CASSPNSGEHEQFF. Variable domain in full (rest from reference TRBV7-3 and TRBJ2-1): GAGVSQTPSNKVTEKGKYVELRCDPISGHTALYWYRQSLGQGPEFLIYFQGTGAADDSGLPNDRFFAVRPEGSVSTLKIQRTERGDSAVYLCASSPNSGEHEQFFGPGTRLTVL.

The chain employs TRBV18 and TRBJ2-5; D is ambiguous. Per germline, CDR1 KGHSH and CDR2 LQKENI. The CDR3 is made up of 13 amino acids. V dropped 3 bases and J dropped 4 bases, with 9 bases sitting between them. The CDR3 region has the DNA TGTGCCAGCTCACCCCCCTCCGGAGAGACCCAGTACTTC. It translates to CASSPPSGETQYF.

This clone was counted a few times. The chain carries TRBV7-2 and TRBJ1-1, with a possible D match to TRBD1 (5 bases). The CDR3 is made up of 14 amino acids. V was cut by 1 base and J by 1 base, with 7 bases left in between. Per the germline V gene, CDR1 is SGHTA and CDR2 is FQGNSA. CDR3 in amino acids: CASSLGGENTEAFF. In DNA, the CDR3 is TGTGCCAGCAGCTTAGGGGGGGAGAACACTGAAGCTTTCTTT. Complete variable domain (other parts from reference TRBV7-2 and TRBJ1-1): GAGVSQSPSNKVTEKGKDVELRCDPISGHTALYWYRQSLGQGLEFLIYFQGNSAPDKSGLPSDRFSAERTGGSVSTLTIQRTQQEDSAVYLCASSLGGENTEAFFGQGTRLTVV.

The J gene is TRBJ2-2, the V gene TRBV4-2; D is uncertain. CDR3 length equals 16 residues. Trimming shortened V by 1 base and J by 0 bases, and 9 bases separated the two germline ends. The germline V gene encodes CDR1 LGHNA and CDR2 YNFKEQ. DNA for the CDR3: TGTGCCAGCAGCCAAGCCGGCGGTTCGAACACCGGGGAGCTGTTTTTT. It is translated as CASSQAGGSNTGELFF.

Points on this clone: Relative to the germline gene, one junction end is altered; a read error may explain this. This sequence joins TRBV11-2 and TRBJ2-7, with D tentatively TRBD2 (7 bases). CDR1 is SGHAT, CDR2 FQNNGV, per germline. The CDR3 covers 15 residues. The CDR3 here is CASRLSTGGHYEQYF. The CDR3 DNA is TGTGCCAGCCGCTTAAGCACCGGGGGGCACTACGAGCAGTACTTC.

This clone was observed once. J is TRBJ1-4 and V is TRBV19; D is perhaps TRBD1 (6 bases). Trimming shortened V by 4 bases and J by 8 bases, and 20 bases separated the two germline ends. The CDR3 has 16 amino acids. The germline V gene has CDR1 LNHDA and CDR2 SQIVND (reference sequence). The CDR3 nucleotides are TGTGCCAGTAGTACCAGTCCGGGGCACAGGGAAGAAAAACTGTTTTTT. It specifies CASSTSPGHREEKLFF.

This sequence joins TRBV10-3 and TRBJ2-1; TRBD2 matches 16 bases. The ends lost 7 bases at V and 7 bases at J; junction bases unmatched: 1. The CDR3 sequence is 14 residues long. CDR1 is ENHRY and CDR2 is SYGVKD in the germline V gene. The CDR3 is CAITGLAGGNEQFF. In nucleotides, the CDR3 is TGTGCCATCACGGGACTAGCGGGAGGGAATGAGCAGTTCTTC.

This clone was found once. The chain recombines TRBV2 with TRBJ1-3, with a possible D match to TRBD1 (5 bases). Germline CDR1 reads SNHLY; CDR2 reads FYNNEI. This CDR3 has 13 residues. V gave up 4 bases and J gave up 4 bases, with 8 bases separating them. CDR3 loop: CASSGQIGNTIYF. The CDR3 DNA reads TGTGCCAGCAGTGGACAGATCGGAAACACCATATATTTT.

The rearrangement uses TRBV5-6 and TRBJ2-1; D is uncertain. Trimming took off 3 bases at V and 0 bases at J, with 13 bases between the two ends. Germline CDR1 SGHDT, CDR2 YYEEEE. The CDR3 is 16 residues long. The CDR3 sequence: CASSSARANSYNEQFF. CDR3 DNA: TGTGCCAGCAGCTCCGCTCGCGCAAACTCCTACAATGAGCAGTTCTTC. Full variable domain (rest looked up from reference TRBV5-6 and TRBJ2-1): DAGVTQSPTHLIKTRGQQVTLRCSPKSGHDTVSWYQQALGQGPQFIFQYYEEEERQRGNFPDRFSGHQFPNYSSELNVNALLLGDSALYLCASSSARANSYNEQFFGPGTRLTVL.

The chain has TRBV11-2 and TRBJ2-7, with a possible D match to TRBD2 (5 bases). The CDR3 sequence is 14 residues long. Trimming shortened V by 7 bases and J by 4 bases, and 17 bases separated the two germline ends. Germline V gene sequence: CDR1 SGHAT, CDR2 FQNNGV. CDR3 region: CASNTRTEGYEQYF. CDR3 coding DNA: TGTGCCAGCAACACGAGGACCGAGGGATACGAGCAGTACTTC.

V and J are TRBV18 and TRBJ1-1, with 8 bases matching TRBD1. The J segment lost 4 bases and the V segment lost 8 bases, leaving 21 bases of the junction unmatched. The CDR3 consists of 18 residues. Per the germline V gene, CDR1 is KGHSH and CDR2 is LQKENI. CDR3 protein: CASQGTLLIAQGVTEAFF. The CDR3 nucleotides are TGTGCCAGCCAGGGCACGCTATTGATAGCACAGGGGGTCACTGAAGCTTTCTTT. The full variable domain, with the rest looked up from reference TRBV18 and TRBJ1-1, is NAGVMQNPRHLVRRRGQEARLRCSPMKGHSHVYWYRQLPEEGLKFMVYLQKENIIDESGMPKERFSAEFPKEGPSILRIQQVVRGDSAAYFCASQGTLLIAQGVTEAFFGQGTRLTVV.

Only one count was recorded for this clone. The chain uses TRBV4-1 and TRBJ2-7, with 7 bases lining up with TRBD1. Germline V gene lookup returns CDR1 MGHRA and CDR2 YSYEKL. This CDR3 comprises 14 residues. Trimming at V came to 4 bases and at J to 2 bases, leaving 5 bases not matched to a gene. The chain's CDR3 is CASSRGQVPYEQYF. The CDR3 DNA follows: TGCGCCAGCAGCCGAGGACAGGTTCCCTACGAGCAGTACTTC.

This chain joins TRBV18 and TRBJ1-4; D possibly corresponds to TRBD1 (5 bases). The CDR3 is made up of 15 amino acids. Germline CDR1 KGHSH, CDR2 LQKENI. The V end was cut by 2 bases, the J end by 6 bases, with 13 bases between. As DNA, the CDR3 is TGTGCCAGCTCACCATCTCAGGGTCGGGATGAAAAACTGTTTTTT. Its protein product is CASSPSQGRDEKLFF.

This chain uses TRBV5-4 with TRBJ2-2, with TRBD2 matching over 10 bases. From germline, CDR1 is SGHNT and CDR2 YYREEE (reference sequence). With 0 bases clipped from V and 6 bases from J, the junction kept 14 bases outside the gene matches. This CDR3 spans 19 amino acids. CDR3 in amino acids: CASSLGGRGLAGEAGELFF. As DNA, the CDR3 is TGTGCCAGCAGCTTGGGGGGCCGAGGGCTAGCGGGAGAGGCCGGGGAGCTGTTTTTT.

This chain links TRBV4-3 with TRBJ2-6; D ambiguous. Trimming cost V 0 bases and J 11 bases, with 11 bases left between them. Per germline, CDR1 LGHNA and CDR2 YSLEER. The CDR3 extends over 14 amino acids. CDR3 nucleotides: TGCGCCAGCAGCCAAGATCTGGAGTTTGACGTCCTGACTTTC. This translates into CASSQDLEFDVLTF.

Here the CDR3 DNA reads TGTGCCACCTCACAGCTCAACTATGGCTACACCTTC. Translated, it gives CATSQLNYGYTF. The chain couples TRBV6-1 to TRBJ1-2; D gene ambiguous. The CDR3 length is 12 residues. V lost 10 bases and J lost 2, with 11 bases in between. In germline, CDR1 is MNHNS, CDR2 SASEGT.

The genes are TRBV5-4 and TRBJ2-7, with TRBD2 identical over 9 bases. CDR3 length: 16 amino acids. Germline assignment: CDR1 SGHNT and CDR2 YYREEE (reference sequence). Unmatched junction bases numbered 5, after V lost 0 bases and J lost 1 base. The CDR3 bases are TGTGCCAGCAGCTTGGGGATGGCGGGGGGGTCCTACGAGCAGTACTTC. This codes for CASSLGMAGGSYEQYF.

The chain employs TRBV10-3 and TRBJ1-1; TRBD1 aligns across 7 bases. Trimming removed 7 bases from V and 6 bases from J; junction bases left unmatched: 8. Germline V gene data show CDR1 as ENHRY and CDR2 as SYGVKD. CDR3 size: 13 residues. Here the CDR3 DNA reads TGTGCCATCAATTCTGACAGGGCCCCTGAAGCTTTCTTT. Protein sequence: CAINSDRAPEAFF.

The chain uses TRBV4-1 and TRBJ2-7, with D hard to call. Germline V gene lookup returns CDR1 MGHRA and CDR2 YSYEKL. Trimming stripped 0 bases from V and 3 bases from J, with 9 bases between. The CDR3 contains 14 residues. CDR3 sequence (DNA): TGCGCCAGCAGCCAAGAAGCCTACTACTACGAGCAGTACTTC. Translating it yields CASSQEAYYYEQYF.

The V gene is TRBV28, the J gene TRBJ1-2; 11 bases match TRBD1. Germline CDR1 MDHEN, CDR2 SYDVKM. The CDR3 totals 16 residues. J lost 4 bases, V lost 5 bases, and 9 bases had no gene match. The chain's CDR3 is CASSPSAGTGGYGYTF. The CDR3 DNA follows: TGTGCCAGCAGTCCATCGGCTGGGACAGGGGGCTATGGCTACACCTTC.

This clone was recorded once. The chain employs TRBV28 and TRBJ1-1; D gene ambiguous. This CDR3 has 17 amino acids. V was clipped by 7 bases and J by 3 bases, with 24 bases between them. CDR1 and CDR2 from the germline V gene are MDHEN and SYDVKM. CDR3: CASNDPSAAFLYTEAFF. The CDR3 coding sequence is TGTGCCAGCAACGACCCGTCAGCGGCCTTTCTCTACACTGAAGCTTTCTTT.

In DNA, the CDR3 is TGTGCCAGCAGCTTAATGGCAGGGGAACACACCGGGGAGCTGTTTTTT. It yields the protein CASSLMAGEHTGELFF. The chain is built from TRBV7-2 and TRBJ2-2; D perhaps matches TRBD1 (6 bases). Trimming shortened V by 2 bases and J by 3 bases, and 13 bases separated the two germline ends. Germline V lookup: CDR1 SGHTA, CDR2 FQGNSA. CDR3 size: 16 residues.

V usage is TRBV15 and J usage is TRBJ2-7; TRBD2 is a possible D gene (7 bases). Trimming pared 5 bases from V and 2 bases from J, leaving 13 bases between. The CDR3 length is 14 residues. Germline values: CDR1 LNHNV, CDR2 YYDKDF (reference sequence). The CDR3 here is CATSPRGRAYEQYF. Here the CDR3 DNA reads TGTGCCACCAGCCCGAGGGGGAGGGCCTACGAGCAGTACTTC.

CDR3 loop: CASSPGLETDTQYF. The CDR3 DNA reads as TGTGCCAGCAGCCCCGGACTAGAAACAGATACGCAGTATTTT. The V gene is TRBV7-2, the J gene TRBJ2-3; 7 bases map to TRBD2. Germline values: CDR1 SGHTA, CDR2 FQGNSA. CDR3 length equals 14 residues. The J segment lost 3 bases and the V segment lost 5 bases, leaving 5 bases of the junction unmatched.

The J gene is TRBJ1-2, the V gene TRBV4-3, with 8 bases lining up with TRBD1. Trimming cost V 2 bases and J 2 bases; bases outside gene matches: 4. The germline gives CDR1 LGHNA, CDR2 YSLEER. CDR3 size: 15 residues. The CDR3 sequence is CASSQRPGGNYGYTF. As DNA, the CDR3 is TGCGCCAGCAGCCAAAGGCCAGGGGGCAACTATGGCTACACCTTC.

This clone has just a few counts. The gene calls are TRBV30 and TRBJ1-1; D might be TRBD1 (5 bases). V lost 2 bases and J 4 bases, leaving 14 bases between the germline ends. Germline CDR1 GTSNPN, CDR2 SVGIG (reference sequence). This CDR3 spans 14 amino acids. The CDR3 loop reads CAWSKVRVGTEAFF. In DNA, the CDR3 is TGTGCCTGGAGTAAGGTCAGGGTGGGCACTGAAGCTTTCTTT.